The following is a TCR beta chain sequence with its context. Its target is unknown. The data derive from a study of T cell responses to AZD1222 COVID-19 vaccine. CDR1 SEHNR and CDR2 FQNEAQ come from the germline V gene (reference sequence). The CDR3 runs 14 residues. V gave up 3 bases and J gave up 5 bases, with 13 bases separating them. Study-level points and caveats: Reportedly, nearly half the spike-specific TCRs target unmutated variant regions. Clonal diversity may have been underestimated in mostly white British donors.

Some clones are missing from TCRdb's copy, which holds only in-frame ones; the method was immunoSEQ multiplex PCR. This table has tens of thousands of clones, about 88% appearing once. This chain uses TRBV7-9 with TRBJ1-1; D is uncertain. The receptor's source is an adult in good health. The source material was peripheral blood, sampled on day 0 of AZD1222 vaccination. CDR3 DNA sequence: TGTGCCAGCAGCTTTTCGGGTGAGGCTACTGAAGCTTTCTTT. This codes for CASSFSGEATEAFF.